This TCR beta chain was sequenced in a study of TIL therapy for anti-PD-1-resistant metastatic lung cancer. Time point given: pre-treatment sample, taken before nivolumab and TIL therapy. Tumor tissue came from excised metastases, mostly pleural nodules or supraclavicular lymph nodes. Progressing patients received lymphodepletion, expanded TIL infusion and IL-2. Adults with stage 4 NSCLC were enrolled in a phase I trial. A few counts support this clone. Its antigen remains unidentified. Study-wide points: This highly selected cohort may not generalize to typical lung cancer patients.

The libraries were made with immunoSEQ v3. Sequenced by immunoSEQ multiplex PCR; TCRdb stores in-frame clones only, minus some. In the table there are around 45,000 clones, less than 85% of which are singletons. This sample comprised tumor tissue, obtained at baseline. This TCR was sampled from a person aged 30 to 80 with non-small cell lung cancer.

The CDR3 DNA follows: TGTGCCAGTAGTGGCTGGACAGGGGGGAACACTGAAGCTTTCTTT. The encoded protein is CASSGWTGGNTEAFF. The rearrangement uses TRBV19 and TRBJ1-1; 10 bases fit TRBD1. V trimming: 5 bases; J trimming: 1 base; junction bases outside the gene matches: 4. In germline, CDR1 is LNHDA, CDR2 SQIVND (reference sequence). The CDR3 runs 15 residues.